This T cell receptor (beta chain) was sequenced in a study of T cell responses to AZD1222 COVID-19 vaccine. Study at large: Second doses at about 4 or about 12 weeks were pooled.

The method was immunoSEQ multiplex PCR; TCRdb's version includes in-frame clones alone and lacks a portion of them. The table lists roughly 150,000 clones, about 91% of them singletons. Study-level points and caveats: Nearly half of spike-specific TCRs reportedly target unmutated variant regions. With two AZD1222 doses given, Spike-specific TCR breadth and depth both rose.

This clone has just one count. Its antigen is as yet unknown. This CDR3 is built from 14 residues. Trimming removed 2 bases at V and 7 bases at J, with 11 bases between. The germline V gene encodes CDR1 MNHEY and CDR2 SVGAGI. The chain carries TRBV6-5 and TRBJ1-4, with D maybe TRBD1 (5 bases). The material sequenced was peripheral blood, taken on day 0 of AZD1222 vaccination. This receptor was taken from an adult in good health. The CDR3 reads CASSYTFGGEKLFF. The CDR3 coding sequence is TGTGCCAGCAGTTACACGTTTGGGGGTGAAAAACTGTTTTTT.